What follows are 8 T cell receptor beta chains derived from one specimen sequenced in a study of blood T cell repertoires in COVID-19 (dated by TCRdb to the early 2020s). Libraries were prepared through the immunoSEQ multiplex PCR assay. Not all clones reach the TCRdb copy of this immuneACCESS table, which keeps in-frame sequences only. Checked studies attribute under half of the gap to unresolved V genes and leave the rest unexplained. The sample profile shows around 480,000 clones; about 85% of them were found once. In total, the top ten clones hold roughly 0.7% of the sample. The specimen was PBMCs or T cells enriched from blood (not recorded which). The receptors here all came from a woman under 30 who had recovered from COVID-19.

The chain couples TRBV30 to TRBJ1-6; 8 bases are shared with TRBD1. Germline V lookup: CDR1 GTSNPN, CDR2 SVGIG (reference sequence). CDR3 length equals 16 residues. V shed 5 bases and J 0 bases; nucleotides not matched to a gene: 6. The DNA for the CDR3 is TGTGCCTGGGGAAGGGACAGGAGCTCCTATAATTCACCCCTCCACTTT. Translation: CAWGRDRSSYNSPLHF. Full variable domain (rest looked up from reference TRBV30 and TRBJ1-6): SQTIHQWPATLVQPVGSPLSLECTVEGTSNPNLYWYRQAAGRGLQLLFYSVGIGQISSEVPQNLSASRPQDRQFILSSKKLLLSDSGFYLCAWGRDRSSYNSPLHFGNGTRLTVT.

CDR3 nucleotide sequence: TGTGCCAGCAGTTGGACAGGGGCGAACACTGAAGCTTTCTTT. Its translation is CASSWTGANTEAFF. The chain employs TRBV6-5 and TRBJ1-1; 9 positions agree with TRBD1. Germline values: CDR1 MNHEY, CDR2 SVGAGI. Trimming cost V 4 bases and J 1 base; bases outside gene matches: 1. The length of the CDR3 is 14 residues.

CDR3 loop: CASSLMTGTEDTQYF. For the CDR3, the DNA is TGTGCCAGCAGCCTTATGACAGGGACGGAAGATACGCAGTATTTT. This sequence joins TRBV9 and TRBJ2-3; 7 bases map to TRBD1. The V and J ends lost 4 bases and 5 bases, in that order; junction bases with no gene match: 10. Germline CDR1 SGDLS, CDR2 YYNGEE. The CDR3 runs 15 residues.

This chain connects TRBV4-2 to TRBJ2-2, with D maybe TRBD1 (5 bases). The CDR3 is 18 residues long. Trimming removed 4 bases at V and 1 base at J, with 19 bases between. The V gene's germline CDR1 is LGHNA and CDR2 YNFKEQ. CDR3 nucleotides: TGTGCCAGCAGCCCCCTCTTACGTTGGGGCGTGAACACCGGGGAGCTGTTTTTT. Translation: CASSPLLRWGVNTGELFF.

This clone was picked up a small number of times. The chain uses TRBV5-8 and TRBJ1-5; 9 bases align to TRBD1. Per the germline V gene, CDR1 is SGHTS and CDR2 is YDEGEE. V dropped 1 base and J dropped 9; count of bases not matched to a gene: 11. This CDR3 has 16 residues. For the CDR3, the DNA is TGTGCCAGCAGCTTGACGTTGGGACAGGGTGATCCGCCCCAGCATTTT. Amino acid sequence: CASSLTLGQGDPPQHF. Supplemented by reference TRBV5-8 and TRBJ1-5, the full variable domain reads EAGVTQSPTHLIKTRGQQATLRCSPISGHTSVYWYQQALGLGLQFLLWYDEGEERNRGNFPPRFSGRQFPNYSSELNVNALELEDSALYLCASSLTLGQGDPPQHFGDGTRLSIL.

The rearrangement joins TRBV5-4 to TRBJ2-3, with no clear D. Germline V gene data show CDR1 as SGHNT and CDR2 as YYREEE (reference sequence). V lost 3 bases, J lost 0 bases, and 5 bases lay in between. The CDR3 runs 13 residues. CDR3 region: CASSSLSTDTQYF. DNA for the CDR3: TGTGCCAGCAGCTCCTTAAGCACAGATACGCAGTATTTT.

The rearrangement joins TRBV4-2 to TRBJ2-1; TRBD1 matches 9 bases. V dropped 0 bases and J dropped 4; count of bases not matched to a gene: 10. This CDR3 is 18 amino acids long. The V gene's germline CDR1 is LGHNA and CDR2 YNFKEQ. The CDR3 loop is CASSQEYRGQGRYNEQFF. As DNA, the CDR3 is TGTGCCAGCAGCCAAGAATATCGTGGACAGGGGAGGTACAATGAGCAGTTCTTC.

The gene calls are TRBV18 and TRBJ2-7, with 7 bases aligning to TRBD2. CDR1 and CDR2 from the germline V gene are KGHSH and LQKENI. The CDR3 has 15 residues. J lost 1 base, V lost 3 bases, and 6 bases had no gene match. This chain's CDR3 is CASSPARGLSYEQYF. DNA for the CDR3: TGTGCCAGCTCACCCGCGCGGGGGTTATCCTACGAGCAGTACTTC.